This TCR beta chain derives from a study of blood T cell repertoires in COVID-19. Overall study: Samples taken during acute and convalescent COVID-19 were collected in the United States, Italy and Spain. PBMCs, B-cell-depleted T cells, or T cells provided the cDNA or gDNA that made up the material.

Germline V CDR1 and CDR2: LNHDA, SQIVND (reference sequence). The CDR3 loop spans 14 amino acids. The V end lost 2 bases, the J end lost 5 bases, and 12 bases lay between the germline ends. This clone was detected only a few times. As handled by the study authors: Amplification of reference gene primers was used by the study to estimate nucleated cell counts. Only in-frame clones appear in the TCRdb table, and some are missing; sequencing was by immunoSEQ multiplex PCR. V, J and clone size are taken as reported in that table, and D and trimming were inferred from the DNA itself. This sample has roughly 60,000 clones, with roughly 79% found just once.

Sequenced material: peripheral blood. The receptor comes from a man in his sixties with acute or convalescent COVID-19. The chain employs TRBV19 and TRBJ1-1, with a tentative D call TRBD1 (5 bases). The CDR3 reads CASSISGMETEAFF. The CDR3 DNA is TGTGCCAGTAGTATATCAGGGATGGAAACTGAAGCTTTCTTT.